Each of the 5 T cell receptor beta chains below was sequenced from the same sample in a study of CD8+ T cells in alopecia areata. Extracted RNA was reverse transcribed into cDNA, the sequencing template. Repertoires were generated with immunoSEQ multiplex PCR, while TCRdb's copy carries only in-frame clones and drops some. This sample carries a few hundred thousand clones, roughly 56% of them seen once, and the ten largest clones take roughly 5.3%. Sequenced: CD8+ T cells sorted from blood. Receptors were obtained from a human donor in good health.

This chain connects TRBV6-5 to TRBJ2-5; 7 positions match TRBD1. The J segment lost 3 bases and the V segment lost 6 bases, leaving 7 bases of the junction unmatched. The V gene's germline CDR1 is MNHEY and CDR2 SVGAGI. The CDR3 is 14 residues long. The CDR3 DNA sequence: TGTGCCAGCAGCCTTACCGGGACAGAAGAGACCCAGTACTTC. It encodes CASSLTGTEETQYF.

V and J are TRBV11-2 and TRBJ1-1, with no clear D. CDR1 is SGHAT and CDR2 is FQNNGV in the germline V gene. V was cut by 5 bases and J by 4 bases, with 14 bases left in between. The CDR3 is 14 amino acids. The CDR3 nucleotides read TGTGCCAGCAGCCGGGCCGGAGGAGGCACTGAAGCTTTCTTT. Protein: CASSRAGGGTEAFF.

DNA for the CDR3: TGTGCCAGCAGCCCAGGGACTTCACCCCTCCACTTT. This translates into CASSPGTSPLHF. The chain joins TRBV9 to TRBJ1-6; the D gene is possibly TRBD1 (5 bases). V lost 4 bases and J lost 9, with 8 bases in between. Germline V gene lookup returns CDR1 SGDLS and CDR2 YYNGEE. This CDR3 comprises 12 residues.

The chain recombines TRBV5-1 with TRBJ2-1; no clear D gene. This CDR3 region has 12 residues. Germline CDR1 and CDR2: SGHRS and YFSETQ. V lost 0 bases and J lost 9, with 7 bases in between. CDR3 in amino acids: CASSLADLEQFF. The CDR3 DNA reads TGCGCCAGCAGCTTGGCGGACCTTGAGCAGTTCTTC.

This chain uses TRBV4-1 with TRBJ1-6; D may be TRBD1 (6 bases). Deletions cut 4 bases from V and 6 bases from J, with 19 bases between. Germline V gene sequence: CDR1 MGHRA, CDR2 YSYEKL. The CDR3 length is 17 residues. CDR3 nucleotide sequence: TGCGCCAGCAGCCGCACCCAAGGGGGGGGAGGTAATTCACCCCTCCACTTT. Translating it yields CASSRTQGGGGNSPLHF.